Listed below are T cell receptor beta chains from one sample, sequenced in a study of T cells in Graves' hyperthyroidism and ophthalmopathy. TCRdb re-called the multiplex PCR reads with MiXCR, one entry per CDR3 protein. The sample includes some 570,000 distinct CDR3 sequences, 15% to 20% of them seen just once. Material for sequencing was blood. The source of these receptors is a young woman with Graves' ophthalmopathy. Each CDR3 is given without its conserved first and last residue.

V	J	CDR3
TRBV6-2/TRBV6-3	TRBJ2-4	ATATGEEAKNIQY
TRBV5-8	TRBJ2-7	ASSLIPSGSSYEQY
TRBV29-1	TRBJ2-1	SVDLAGIYNEQF
TRBV3-1	TRBJ2-1	ASSHWGGEQF
TRBV9	TRBJ2-5	ASSYGGSHQETQY
TRBV20-1	TRBJ1-2	SARTALYGYT
TRBV5-1	TRBJ2-3	ASSQTSEGPDTQY
TRBV4-1	TRBJ1-2	ASSHILAQGASGYT
TRBV11-2	TRBJ2-3	ASSPGTSGKDTQY
TRBV5-1	TRBJ2-2	ASASIVRNTGELF
TRBV19	TRBJ2-3	ASSIPDSYTDTQY
TRBV12-3/TRBV12-4	TRBJ1-3	ASSRTGVSGNTIY
TRBV5-8	TRBJ2-3	ASSQGGPTDTQY
TRBV5-6	TRBJ1-5	ASSEGQGKLSQH
TRBV3-1	TRBJ2-2	ASNRLAGATTGELF
TRBV30	TRBJ1-1	AWSGQAVTEAF
TRBV29-1	TRBJ2-7	SAEPRGNYYEQY
TRBV7-9	TRBJ2-7	ASSTLAESYEQY
TRBV29-1	TRBJ1-4	SVDQGEKLF
TRBV6-5	TRBJ1-2	ASSYSEESYGYT
TRBV27	TRBJ2-2	ASRTLENTGELF
TRBV30	TRBJ1-2	AWSVGQGYT
TRBV3-1	TRBJ1-4	ASSPQTLRKLF
TRBV28	TRBJ1-6	ASSLWGEVEDSPLH
TRBV5-5	TRBJ1-1	ASSLGRAGTEAF
TRBV29-1	TRBJ2-1	SGVGLANNEQF
TRBV6-4	TRBJ1-5	ASSPGHPPNQPQH
TRBV4-1	TRBJ2-5	ASSLQGGLQETQY
TRBV2	TRBJ1-6	ASSVESSYNSPLH
TRBV28	TRBJ2-1	ASSGPGLAAFFNSYNEQF
TRBV27	TRBJ2-3	ASSLFFTATSTDTQY
TRBV7-8	TRBJ2-7	ASTFTTTYEQY
TRBV20-1	TRBJ1-1	SAKTTRVNTEAF
TRBV11-2	TRBJ1-4	ASSLDQRGDEKLF
TRBV30	TRBJ2-7	AAGLAVYEQY
TRBV9	TRBJ2-7	ASSPRSGGAGEQY
TRBV15	TRBJ2-2	ATSRDYVGSTGELF
TRBV27	TRBJ2-1	ASSLAESSYNEQF
TRBV7-9	TRBJ2-1	ASSPHYNEQF
TRBV19	TRBJ1-1	ASSIDHRIDGEAF
TRBV13	TRBJ1-2	ASSGQDFYGYT
TRBV3-1	TRBJ1-1	ASSPFGGRDTEAF
TRBV20-1	TRBJ1-5	SATWGGSYQPQH
TRBV7-9	TRBJ2-5	ASSPPGLAGEQETQY
TRBV2	TRBJ1-1	ASSEGRMNTEAF
TRBV12-3/TRBV12-4	TRBJ2-1	ASSPTRGDNEQF
TRBV27	TRBJ2-1	ASSLIDTDNEQF
TRBV3-1	TRBJ2-7	ASSQGHTYEQY
TRBV5-1	TRBJ1-5	ASSVGPTGSKQPQH
TRBV28	TRBJ1-1	TSSLRQGPLGANTEAF